The clone carrying this T cell receptor (beta chain) has a count of ten or more. These patients, aged 18 to 65, had recently diagnosed hyperthyroidism lasting under 2 months. Germline trimming cut 6 bases from V and 7 bases from J; bases unmatched to any gene: 5. The CDR3 has 13 residues. Per the germline V gene, CDR1 is DFQATT and CDR2 is SNEGSKA (reference sequence). RNA transcripts yielded amplified TCR beta CDR3 regions. First-round RT-PCR with HTBI primers amplified the TCR CDR3 region. TCRdb re-analysed the multiplex PCR reads in MiXCR, keeping a single row per CDR3 protein. This repertoire shows about 420,000 distinct CDR3 sequences, about a sixth found once; its top ten account for approximately 14%. The sample is drawn from a study of T cells in Graves' hyperthyroidism and ophthalmopathy.

The chain employs TRBV20-1 and TRBJ1-6; 8 bases fit TRBD1. The TCR sequence derives from a woman between 18 and 30 years old with Graves' hyperthyroidism. Specimen: blood. For the CDR3, the DNA is TGCAGTGCCAGACAGGGGCAAAATTCACCCCTCCACTTT. Its translation is CSARQGQNSPLHF.